Following are 2 T cell receptor beta chains from one sample sequenced in a study of cytomegalovirus exposure and HLA in healthy donors. Use of 60 Vbeta and 13 Jbeta primers characterized the PCR. Assay used: immunoSEQ multiplex PCR; TCRdb lists only in-frame clones, some missing. The sample carries 130,000 or so clones, roughly 80% recorded once. Input material: PBMCs. The source of these receptors is a man in his forties in good health and CMV-seronegative.

The chain links TRBV28 to TRBJ2-7; possibly TRBD2 for D (6 bases). Germline CDR1 reads MDHEN; CDR2 reads SYDVKM. Trimming removed 6 bases at V and 3 bases at J, with 12 bases between. This CDR3 comprises 13 residues. CDR3 DNA sequence: TGTGCCAGCAGGGAGGGGCGGGACTACGAGCAGTACTTC. Protein: CASREGRDYEQYF.

V is TRBV6-6 and J is TRBJ2-1; D might be TRBD2 (7 bases). Trimming left V 7 bases short and J 4 bases short, with 17 bases between. In germline, CDR1 is MNHNY, CDR2 SVGAGI (reference sequence). The CDR3 loop spans 15 amino acids. The DNA of the CDR3 is TGTGCCAGCACTCTGGAGGGGGGGGGATACAATGAGCAGTTCTTC. It specifies CASTLEGGGYNEQFF.